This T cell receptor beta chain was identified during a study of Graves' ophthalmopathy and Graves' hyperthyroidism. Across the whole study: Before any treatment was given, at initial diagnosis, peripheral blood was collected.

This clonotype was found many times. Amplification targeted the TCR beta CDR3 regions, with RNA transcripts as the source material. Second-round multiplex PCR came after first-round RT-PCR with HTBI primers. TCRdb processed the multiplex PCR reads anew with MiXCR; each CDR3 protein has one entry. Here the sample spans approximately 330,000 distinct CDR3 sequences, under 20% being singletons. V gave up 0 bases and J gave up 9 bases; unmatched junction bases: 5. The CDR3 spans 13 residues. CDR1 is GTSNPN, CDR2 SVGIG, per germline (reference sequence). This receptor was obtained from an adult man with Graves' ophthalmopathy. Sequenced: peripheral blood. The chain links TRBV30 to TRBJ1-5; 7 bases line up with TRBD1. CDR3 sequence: CAWSVGRGTPQHF. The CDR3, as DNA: TGTGCCTGGAGTGTTGGCAGGGGGACGCCCCAGCATTTT.